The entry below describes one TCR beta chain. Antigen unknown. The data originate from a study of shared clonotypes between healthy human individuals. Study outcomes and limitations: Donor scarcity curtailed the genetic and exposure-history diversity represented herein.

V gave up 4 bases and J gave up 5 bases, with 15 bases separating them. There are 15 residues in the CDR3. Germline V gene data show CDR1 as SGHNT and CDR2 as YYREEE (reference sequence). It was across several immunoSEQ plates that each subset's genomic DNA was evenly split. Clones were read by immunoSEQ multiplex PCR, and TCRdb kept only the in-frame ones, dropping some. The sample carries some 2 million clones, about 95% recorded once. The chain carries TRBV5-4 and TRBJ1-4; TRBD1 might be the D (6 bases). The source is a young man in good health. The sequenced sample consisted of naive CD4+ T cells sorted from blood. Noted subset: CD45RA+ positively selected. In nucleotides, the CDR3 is TGTGCCAGCAGCACTGGGGGGGCCACGAATGAAAAACTGTTTTTT. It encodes CASSTGGATNEKLFF.